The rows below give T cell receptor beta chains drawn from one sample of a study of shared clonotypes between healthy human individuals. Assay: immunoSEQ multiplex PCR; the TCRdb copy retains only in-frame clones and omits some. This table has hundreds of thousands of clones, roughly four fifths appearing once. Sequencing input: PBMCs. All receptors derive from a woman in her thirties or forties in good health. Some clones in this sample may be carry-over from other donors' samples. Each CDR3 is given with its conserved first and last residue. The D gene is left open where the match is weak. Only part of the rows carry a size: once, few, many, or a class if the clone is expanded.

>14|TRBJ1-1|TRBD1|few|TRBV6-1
CASSEDRVNTEAFF
TGTGCCAGCAGCGAGGACAGGGTGAACACTGAAGCTTTCTTT
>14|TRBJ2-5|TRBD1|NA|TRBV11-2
CASSRRDSQETQYF
TGTGCCAGCAGCCGCCGGGACAGCCAAGAGACCCAGTACTTC
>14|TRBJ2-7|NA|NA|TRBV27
CASSRGSGSYEQYF
TGTGCCAGCAGTCGTGGTTCAGGGTCCTACGAGCAGTACTTC
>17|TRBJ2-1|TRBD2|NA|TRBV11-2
CASSLEGASGGYNEQFF
TGTGCCAGCAGCTTAGAGGGTGCTAGCGGGGGCTACAATGAGCAGTTCTTC
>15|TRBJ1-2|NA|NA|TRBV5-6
CASLHISRKTYGYTF
TGTGCCAGCCTACATATCAGTCGAAAGACCTATGGCTACACCTTC
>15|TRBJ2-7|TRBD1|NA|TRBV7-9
CASSLGTGAAYEQYF
TGTGCCAGCAGCTTAGGGACAGGGGCGGCTTACGAGCAGTACTTC
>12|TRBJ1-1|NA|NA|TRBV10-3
CAISESVDLAFF
TGTGCCATCAGTGAGTCGGTAGATCTAGCTTTCTTT
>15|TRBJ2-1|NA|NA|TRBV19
CASSIQVGNYNEQFF
TGTGCCAGTAGTATACAGGTAGGGAACTACAATGAGCAGTTCTTC
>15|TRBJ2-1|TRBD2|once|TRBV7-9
CASSSYGEGNNEQFF
TGTGCCAGCAGCTCGTACGGGGAGGGAAACAATGAGCAGTTCTTC
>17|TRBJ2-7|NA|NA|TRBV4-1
CASSQPFSKVGYYEQYF
TGCGCCAGCAGCCAACCATTTTCCAAAGTAGGTTACTACGAGCAGTACTTC
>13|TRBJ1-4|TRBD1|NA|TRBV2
CASSVETGEKLFF
TGTGCCAGCAGTGTAGAGACAGGGGAAAAACTGTTTTTT
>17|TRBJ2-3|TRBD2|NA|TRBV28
CASSLWISGWDTDTQYF
TGTGCCAGCAGTTTATGGATTAGCGGGTGGGACACAGATACGCAGTATTTT
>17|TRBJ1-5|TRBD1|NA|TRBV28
CASSWDRGRMSNQPQHF
TGTGCCAGCAGTTGGGACAGGGGGCGTATGAGCAATCAGCCCCAGCATTTT
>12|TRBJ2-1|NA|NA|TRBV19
CASSTQYNEQFF
TGTGCCAGTAGTACACAGTACAATGAGCAGTTCTTC
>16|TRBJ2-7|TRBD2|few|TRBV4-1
CASSQDHQLAGGEQYF
TGCGCCAGCAGCCAAGATCACCAACTAGCGGGGGGTGAGCAGTACTTC
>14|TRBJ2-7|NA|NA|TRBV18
CASSRGDASYEQYF
TGTGCCAGCTCACGGGGGGACGCCTCCTACGAGCAGTACTTC
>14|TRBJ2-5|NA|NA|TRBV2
CASSERGGLETQYF
TGTGCCAGCAGTGAAAGGGGGGGACTGGAGACCCAGTACTTC
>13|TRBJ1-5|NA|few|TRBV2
CASTWGLSQPQHF
TGTGCCAGCACATGGGGCTTAAGTCAGCCCCAGCATTTT
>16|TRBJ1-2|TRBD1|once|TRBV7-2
CASSLEQGAPNYGYTF
TGTGCCAGCAGCTTAGAACAGGGGGCGCCTAACTATGGCTACACCTTC
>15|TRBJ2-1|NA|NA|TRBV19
CASSMIEGGVNEQFF
TGTGCCAGTAGTATGATAGAGGGGGGTGTCAATGAGCAGTTCTTC
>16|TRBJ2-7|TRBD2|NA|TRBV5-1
CASSAGLAENTYEQYF
TGCGCCAGCAGCGCCGGACTAGCGGAAAACACCTACGAGCAGTACTTC
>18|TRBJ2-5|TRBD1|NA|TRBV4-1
CASSQVMTGGAGQETQYF
TGCGCCAGCAGCCAAGTAATGACAGGGGGCGCGGGACAAGAGACCCAGTACTTC
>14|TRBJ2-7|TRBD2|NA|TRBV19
CARRPGREGGEQYF
TGTGCCCGACGGCCTGGCAGGGAGGGCGGCGAGCAGTACTTC
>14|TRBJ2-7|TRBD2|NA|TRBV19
CASSSRLAGGEQYF
TGTGCCAGTAGTAGTAGACTAGCGGGAGGCGAGCAGTACTTC
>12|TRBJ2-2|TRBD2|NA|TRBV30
CAWNLAAGELFF
TGTGCCTGGAACCTAGCGGCCGGGGAGCTGTTTTTT
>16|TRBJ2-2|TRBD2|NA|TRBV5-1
CASSLVAGGETGELFF
TGCGCCAGCAGCTTGGTAGCGGGAGGTGAAACCGGGGAGCTGTTTTTT
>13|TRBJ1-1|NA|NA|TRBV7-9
CASSPTPPTEAFF
TGTGCCAGCAGCCCGACCCCCCCCACTGAAGCTTTCTTT
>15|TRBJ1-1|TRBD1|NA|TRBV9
CASTRTGGPNTEAFF
TGTGCCAGCACCAGGACAGGGGGGCCGAACACTGAAGCTTTCTTT
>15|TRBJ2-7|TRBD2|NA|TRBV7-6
CASSPIAGGPGEQYF
TGTGCCAGCAGCCCCATAGCGGGAGGGCCAGGGGAGCAGTACTTC
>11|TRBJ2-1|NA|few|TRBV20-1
CSARGVREQFF
TGCAGTGCTAGAGGAGTACGGGAGCAGTTCTTC
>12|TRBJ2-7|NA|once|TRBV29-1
CSVEREQGEQYF
TGCAGCGTTGAAAGGGAGCAGGGCGAGCAGTACTTC
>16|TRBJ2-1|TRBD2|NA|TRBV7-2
CASSLEGTSVYNEQFF
TGTGCCAGCAGCTTAGAGGGGACTAGCGTATACAATGAGCAGTTCTTC
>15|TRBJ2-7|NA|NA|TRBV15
CATSRDGGAHYEQYF
TGTGCCACCAGCAGAGATGGCGGGGCCCACTACGAGCAGTACTTC
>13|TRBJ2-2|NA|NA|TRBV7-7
CASSPSYTGELFF
TGTGCTAGCAGCCCGTCCTACACCGGGGAGCTGTTTTTT
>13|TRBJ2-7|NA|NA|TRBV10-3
CAITSGPTNEQYF
TGTGCCATCACCAGCGGGCCCACAAACGAGCAGTACTTC
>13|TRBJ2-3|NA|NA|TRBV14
CASSGTNTDTQYF
TGTGCCAGCAGCGGGACAAACACAGATACGCAGTATTTT
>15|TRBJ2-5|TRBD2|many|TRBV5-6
CASTLRTRSQETQYF
TGTGCCAGCACCCTCCGGACTAGGAGCCAAGAGACCCAGTACTTC
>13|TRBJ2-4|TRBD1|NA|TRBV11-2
CASSLGQGIIQYF
TGTGCCAGCAGCTTGGGACAGGGAATCATTCAGTACTTC
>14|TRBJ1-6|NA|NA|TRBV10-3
CAISEAGAYSPLHF
TGTGCCATCAGTGAGGCAGGGGCCTATTCACCCCTCCACTTT
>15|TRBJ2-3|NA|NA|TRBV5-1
CASSLGSAATDTQYF
TGCGCCAGCAGCTTGGGGTCAGCCGCCACAGATACGCAGTATTTT
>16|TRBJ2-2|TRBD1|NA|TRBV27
CASSPRDRVNTGELFF
TGTGCCAGCAGTCCCAGGGACAGGGTGAACACCGGGGAGCTGTTTTTT
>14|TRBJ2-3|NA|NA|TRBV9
CASTAAGGTDTQYF
TGTGCCAGCACCGCCGCCGGGGGTACAGATACGCAGTATTTT
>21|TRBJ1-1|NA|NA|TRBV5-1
CASSGGVLGGPTGRGNTEAFF
TGCGCCAGCAGCGGAGGGGTCCTGGGGGGACCGACAGGTCGAGGGAACACTGAAGCTTTCTTT
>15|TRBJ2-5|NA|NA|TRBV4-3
CASSQDWRDQETQYF
TGCGCCAGCAGCCAAGATTGGAGAGACCAAGAGACCCAGTACTTC
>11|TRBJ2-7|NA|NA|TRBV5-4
CASSLDLEQYF
TGTGCCAGCAGCCTCGACCTCGAGCAGTACTTC
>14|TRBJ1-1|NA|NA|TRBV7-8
CASSSRTVNTEAFF
TGTGCCAGCAGCTCCCGGACAGTGAACACTGAAGCTTTCTTT
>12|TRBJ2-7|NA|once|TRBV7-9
CASSLVSDEQYF
TGTGCCAGCAGCTTAGTATCGGACGAGCAGTACTTC
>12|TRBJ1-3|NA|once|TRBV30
CAWAVSGNTIYF
TGTGCCTGGGCCGTCTCTGGAAACACCATATATTTT
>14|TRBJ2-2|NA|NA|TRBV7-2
CASSRRMSPGELFF
TGTGCCAGCAGCCGGCGAATGAGTCCCGGGGAGCTGTTTTTT
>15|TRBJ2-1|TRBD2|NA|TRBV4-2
CASSQAPGTTNEQFF
TGTGCCAGCAGCCAAGCCCCCGGGACTACCAATGAGCAGTTCTTC
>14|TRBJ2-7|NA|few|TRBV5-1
CASSRDRQGSEQYF
TGCGCCAGCAGTCGTGATAGGCAGGGAAGCGAGCAGTACTTC
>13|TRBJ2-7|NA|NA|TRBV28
CASSWDRSYEQYF
TGTGCCAGCAGTTGGGACCGTTCCTACGAGCAGTACTTC
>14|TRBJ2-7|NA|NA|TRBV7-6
CASSLGQGNYEQYF
TGTGCCAGCAGCCTCGGGCAGGGGAATTACGAGCAGTACTTC
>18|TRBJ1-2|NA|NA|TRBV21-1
CASSKGSTGTHLDNGYTF
TGTGCCAGCAGCAAAGGAAGTACCGGGACACACCTCGATAATGGCTACACCTTC
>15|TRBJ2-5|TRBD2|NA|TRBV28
CASSLLGGLEETQYF
TGTGCCAGCAGTTTATTGGGAGGGTTAGAAGAGACCCAGTACTTC
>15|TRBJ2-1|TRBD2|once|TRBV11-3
CASSLAAGSYNEQFF
TGTGCCAGCAGCTTGGCAGCGGGGAGTTATAATGAGCAGTTCTTC
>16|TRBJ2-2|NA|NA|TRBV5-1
CASSLGAGYPTGELFF
TGCGCCAGCAGCTTGGGGGCCGGCTACCCCACCGGGGAGCTGTTTTTT
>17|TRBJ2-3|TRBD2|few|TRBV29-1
CSADGTSERMSTDTQYF
TGTAGCGCCGACGGGACTAGCGAGAGGATGAGCACAGATACGCAGTATTTT
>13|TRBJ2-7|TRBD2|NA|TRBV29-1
CSARTSGSYEQYF
TGCAGCGCACGGACTAGCGGGAGTTACGAGCAGTACTTC